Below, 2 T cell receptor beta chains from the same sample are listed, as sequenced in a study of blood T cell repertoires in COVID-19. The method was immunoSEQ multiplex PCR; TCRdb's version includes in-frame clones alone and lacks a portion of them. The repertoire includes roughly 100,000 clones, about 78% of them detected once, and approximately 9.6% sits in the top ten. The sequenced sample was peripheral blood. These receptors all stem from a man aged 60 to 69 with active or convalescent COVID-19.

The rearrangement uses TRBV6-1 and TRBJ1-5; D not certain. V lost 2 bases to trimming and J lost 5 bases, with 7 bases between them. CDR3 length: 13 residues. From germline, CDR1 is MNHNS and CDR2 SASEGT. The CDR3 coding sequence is TGTGCCAGCAGTGAAAAGAGGTATCAGCCCCAGCATTTT. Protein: CASSEKRYQPQHF.

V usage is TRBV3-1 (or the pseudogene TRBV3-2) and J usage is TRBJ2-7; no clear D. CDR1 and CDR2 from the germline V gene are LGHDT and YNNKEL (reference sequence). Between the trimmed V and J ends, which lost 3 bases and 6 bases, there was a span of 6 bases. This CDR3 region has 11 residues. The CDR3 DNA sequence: TGTGCCAGCAGCCATATCGGCGAGCAGTACTTC. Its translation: CASSHIGEQYF.